What follows are 22 T cell receptor beta chains derived from one specimen sequenced in a study of cytomegalovirus exposure and HLA in healthy donors. In the PCR, 60 Vbeta and 13 Jbeta primers were used. Sequenced by immunoSEQ multiplex PCR; TCRdb stores in-frame clones only, minus some. Among some 110,000 clones, approximately 80% were seen once, and the ten largest hold just under 2%. Material for sequencing was PBMCs. Receptor source: a man aged 45-65 years in good health and CMV-seronegative.

Notes on this clone: In the same sample, other DNA sequences code for this CDR3. This chain connects TRBV5-1 to TRBJ2-3; a weak D match, TRBD2 (5 bases). Between the trimmed V and J ends, which lost 3 bases and 0 bases, there was a span of 11 bases. CDR1 and CDR2 from the germline V gene are SGHRS and YFSETQ. The CDR3 is made up of 15 amino acids. DNA for the CDR3: TGCGCCAGCAGCTCCGCGGGCACCAGCACAGATACGCAGTATTTT. Protein sequence: CASSSAGTSTDTQYF.

This clone was seen a few times. The chain links TRBV5-4 to TRBJ1-1; 7 bases fit TRBD1. Trimming cost V 2 bases and J 3 bases; bases outside gene matches: 7. Germline V CDR1 and CDR2: SGHNT, YYREEE (reference sequence). CDR3 length: 15 amino acids. The CDR3 DNA follows: TGTGCCAGCAGCTTCTTCGACAGGGTGGACACTGAAGCTTTCTTT. Amino acid sequence: CASSFFDRVDTEAFF.

This clone was detected a few times. The CDR3 here is CSVGHDSYEQYF. DNA of the CDR3: TGCAGCGTCGGACACGACTCCTACGAGCAGTACTTC. The gene calls are TRBV29-1 and TRBJ2-7; D might be TRBD1 (5 bases). Germline V CDR1 and CDR2: SQVTM, ANQGSEA. This CDR3 is 12 amino acids long. V dropped 6 bases and J dropped 0 bases, with 9 bases sitting between them.

The chain has TRBV2 and TRBJ2-7; no clear D gene. V shed 8 bases and J shed 6 bases, with 14 bases lying between them. Looked up from germline, CDR1 is SNHLY and CDR2 is FYNNEI. The CDR3 consists of 12 residues. As DNA, the CDR3 is TGTGCCAGCCAGGTAAGCCCTGGCGAGCAGTACGTC. Its translation is CASQVSPGEQYV.

The chain has TRBV11-2 and TRBJ2-2; D not resolved. This CDR3 is built from 15 residues. The V end lost 2 bases, the J end lost 4 bases, and 11 bases lay between the germline ends. CDR1 is SGHAT, CDR2 FQNNGV, per germline. The CDR3 reads CASSLTSVITGELFF. The CDR3 DNA reads TGTGCCAGCAGCTTAACGTCAGTCATCACCGGGGAGCTGTTTTTT.

The chain is built from TRBV4-2 and TRBJ1-1, with D hard to call. V lost 6 bases and J 3 bases, leaving 11 bases between the germline ends. CDR3 length equals 13 residues. Germline values: CDR1 LGHNA, CDR2 YNFKEQ. CDR3 DNA: TGTGCCAGCAGGATTAGAGTAGACACTGAAGCTTTCTTT. Its protein is CASRIRVDTEAFF.

This chain uses TRBV7-9 with TRBJ1-1, with D perhaps TRBD1 (5 bases). The V and J ends lost 3 bases and 4 bases respectively, with 15 bases between them. CDR3 length: 15 residues. The germline gives CDR1 SEHNR, CDR2 FQNEAQ (reference sequence). CDR3 coding DNA: TGTGCCAGCAGCTTTCTTAGGGGCAGGAGCACTGAAGCTTTCTTT. This encodes CASSFLRGRSTEAFF. The variable domain in full, completed from reference TRBV7-9 and TRBJ1-1, reads DTGVSQNPRHKITKRGQNVTFRCDPISEHNRLYWYRQTLGQGPEFLTYFQNEAQLEKSRLLSDRFSAERPKGSFSTLEIQRTEQGDSAMYLCASSFLRGRSTEAFFGQGTRLTVV.

The chain employs TRBV19 and TRBJ1-5; 8 bases align to TRBD1. The ends lost 5 bases at V and 6 bases at J; junction bases unmatched: 12. The CDR3 has 16 amino acids. The germline V gene has CDR1 LNHDA and CDR2 SQIVND (reference sequence). For the CDR3, the DNA is TGTGCCAGTAGTTCACAGGGACAGGCAACAGGTCAGCCCCAGCATTTT. Protein sequence: CASSSQGQATGQPQHF.

The chain has TRBV5-1 and TRBJ2-2; possibly TRBD2 for D (5 bases). In germline, CDR1 is SGHRS, CDR2 YFSETQ. The germline V and J ends were trimmed by 3 bases and 6 bases, with 9 bases remaining between them. This CDR3 contains 13 residues. CDR3 coding DNA: TGCGCCAGCAGCTGGACTGGGCCCGGGGAGCTGTTTTTT. The encoded protein is CASSWTGPGELFF. Variable domain in full (rest from reference TRBV5-1 and TRBJ2-2): KAGVTQTPRYLIKTRGQQVTLSCSPISGHRSVSWYQQTPGQGLQFLFEYFSETQRNKGNFPGRFSGRQFSNSRSEMNVSTLELGDSALYLCASSWTGPGELFFGEGSRLTVL.

The V gene is TRBV9, the J gene TRBJ2-3; 12 bases fit TRBD2. Trimming removed 3 bases from V and 7 bases from J; junction bases left unmatched: 9. Per the germline V gene, CDR1 is SGDLS and CDR2 is YYNGEE. The CDR3 loop spans 16 amino acids. CDR3 protein: CASSGGPGLAGNTQYF. CDR3 bases: TGTGCCAGCAGCGGGGGACCCGGACTAGCGGGGAATACGCAGTATTTT.

The chain links TRBV7-2 to TRBJ2-4; no clear D gene. Per the germline V gene, CDR1 is SGHTA and CDR2 is FQGNSA. Trimming removed 1 base at V and 6 bases at J, with 10 bases between. This CDR3 comprises 14 residues. Here the CDR3 reads CASSLVQVLNIQYF. DNA for the CDR3: TGTGCCAGCAGCTTAGTCCAGGTCTTAAACATTCAGTACTTC. Full variable domain (remainder filled in from reference TRBV7-2 and TRBJ2-4): GAGVSQSPSNKVTEKGKDVELRCDPISGHTALYWYRQSLGQGLEFLIYFQGNSAPDKSGLPSDRFSAERTGGSVSTLTIQRTQQEDSAVYLCASSLVQVLNIQYFGAGTRLSVL.

This sequence joins TRBV15 and TRBJ1-5; 9 nucleotides line up with TRBD1. With V trimmed by 6 bases and J by 6 bases, 6 bases remained unmatched. Germline CDR1 reads LNHNV; CDR2 reads YYDKDF (reference sequence). The length of the CDR3 is 14 residues. CDR3 in DNA: TGTGCCACCAGAAAGGACAGGGGAGGTCAGCCCCAGCATTTT. This gives the protein CATRKDRGGQPQHF.

This chain joins TRBV6-1 and TRBJ1-1, with D uncertain. V lost 2 bases and J lost 4, with 5 bases in between. CDR1 is MNHNS and CDR2 is SASEGT in the germline V gene. CDR3 length: 12 amino acids. The CDR3 nucleotides read TGTGCCAGCAGTGAACGGGGCACTGAAGCTTTCTTT. Its protein is CASSERGTEAFF.

V and J are TRBV18 and TRBJ2-7; the match to TRBD2 covers 11 bases. Losses at the gene ends were 3 bases for V and 0 bases for J; bases not matched to a gene: 1. CDR1 and CDR2 (germline): KGHSH, LQKENI. This CDR3 is built from 15 residues. CDR3 nucleotides: TGTGCCAGCTCACCGACTAGCGGGGCCTCCTACGAGCAGTACTTC. Encoded protein: CASSPTSGASYEQYF.

V and J are TRBV5-1 and TRBJ2-3; 10 nucleotides match TRBD1. The ends lost 6 bases at V and 3 bases at J; junction bases unmatched: 13. Germline V gene sequence: CDR1 SGHRS, CDR2 YFSETQ. The CDR3 contains 17 residues. Written as DNA, the CDR3 is TGCGCCAGCATGAGGTTTTGGGACAGGGGATATACAGATACGCAGTATTTT. Residues: CASMRFWDRGYTDTQYF. Drawing the rest from reference TRBV5-1 and TRBJ2-3, the complete variable domain is KAGVTQTPRYLIKTRGQQVTLSCSPISGHRSVSWYQQTPGQGLQFLFEYFSETQRNKGNFPGRFSGRQFSNSRSEMNVSTLELGDSALYLCASMRFWDRGYTDTQYFGPGTRLTVL.

This clone was detected only once. The CDR3 spells CASSLIPGLDTDTQYF. The CDR3 DNA is TGTGCCAGCAGCTTAATCCCGGGACTAGACACAGATACGCAGTATTTT. The V and J genes are TRBV7-2 and TRBJ2-3, with 8 bases identical to TRBD2. This CDR3 comprises 16 residues. CDR1 is SGHTA, CDR2 FQGNSA, per germline. Trimming at V came to 2 bases and at J to 2 bases, leaving 6 bases not matched to a gene. The full variable domain, in which reference TRBV7-2 and TRBJ2-3 provide the parts outside the CDR3, is GAGVSQSPSNKVTEKGKDVELRCDPISGHTALYWYRQSLGQGLEFLIYFQGNSAPDKSGLPSDRFSAERTGGSVSTLTIQRTQQEDSAVYLCASSLIPGLDTDTQYFGPGTRLTVL.

The chain couples TRBV7-6 to TRBJ2-5; possibly TRBD1 for D (7 bases). CDR3 size: 14 residues. V lost 2 bases and J 5 bases, leaving 12 bases between the germline ends. The germline gives CDR1 SGHVS, CDR2 FNYEAQ. DNA of the CDR3: TGTGCCAGCAGCTTAAGACAGGGAGGCGAGACCCAGTACTTC. Translation: CASSLRQGGETQYF. Together with reference TRBV7-6 and TRBJ2-5, the CDR3 gives the full variable domain: GAGVSQSPRYKVTKRGQDVALRCDPISGHVSLYWYRQALGQGPEFLTYFNYEAQQDKSGLPNDRFSAERPEGSISTLTIQRTEQRDSAMYRCASSLRQGGETQYFGPGTRLLVL.

This clone has ten or more counts. The J gene is TRBJ2-7, the V gene TRBV11-2; 9 bases agree with TRBD2. CDR1 and CDR2 from the germline V gene are SGHAT and FQNNGV. The length of the CDR3 is 15 residues. V trimming: 1 base; J trimming: 4 bases; junction bases outside the gene matches: 5. CDR3 nucleotides: TGTGCCAGCAGCTTAGGGGCAGCGGGGGGTTACGAGCAGTACGTC. Translation gives CASSLGAAGGYEQYV.

The chain joins TRBV4-2 to TRBJ1-1; D might be TRBD1 (6 bases). The V and J ends lost 4 bases and 12 bases respectively, with 21 bases between them. The CDR3 covers 14 residues. The germline V gene encodes CDR1 LGHNA and CDR2 YNFKEQ. DNA of the CDR3: TGTGCCAGCAGCCCCGGAACAGGGAGAGTGGATACTTTCTTT. This codes for CASSPGTGRVDTFF.

The chain has TRBV10-3 and TRBJ1-2; TRBD1 agrees at 9 bases. V gave up 0 bases and J gave up 6 bases; unmatched junction bases: 14. This CDR3 region has 18 residues. The germline gives CDR1 ENHRY, CDR2 SYGVKD. The CDR3 DNA reads as TGTGCCATCAGTGAGTCAGGGACAGGGATAACTGATCATAATGGCTACACCTTC. Amino acids: CAISESGTGITDHNGYTF.

V gene TRBV19 combines with J gene TRBJ1-3; the match to TRBD1 covers 7 bases. The ends lost 8 bases at V and 8 bases at J; junction bases unmatched: 9. The CDR3 spans 13 residues. Germline V gene lookup returns CDR1 LNHDA and CDR2 SQIVND (reference sequence). CDR3 sequence reads: CASRQGIGYTIYF. The DNA of the CDR3 is TGTGCCAGTCGACAGGGAATCGGCTACACCATATATTTT.

This clone was seen more than once but under ten times. This chain connects TRBV15 to TRBJ1-2, with a possible D match to TRBD1 (6 bases). The ends were cut back, 3 bases at V and 6 bases at J, with 11 bases in the middle. CDR3 length: 13 amino acids. Germline V gene sequence: CDR1 LNHNV, CDR2 YYDKDF (reference sequence). The CDR3 DNA sequence: TGTGCCACCAGCAGGCCGCCAGGGGATGGCTACACCTTC. Translation gives CATSRPPGDGYTF. Based on the CDR3 plus reference TRBV15 and TRBJ1-2, the full variable domain is DAMVIQNPRYQVTQFGKPVTLSCSQTLNHNVMYWYQQKSSQAPKLLFHYYDKDFNNEADTPDNFQSRRPNTSFCFLDIRSPGLGDTAMYLCATSRPPGDGYTFGSGTRLTVV.